This TCR beta chain was observed in a study of OX40 agonist ivuxolimab in advanced cancers. Study-wide results and limits: There were, on average, more expanded clones in CD8+ T cells than in CD4+.

To note about this clone: What it binds is unknown.

Data came from immunoSEQ multiplex PCR; TCRdb stores just in-frame clones and leaves some out. The sample shows about 69,000 clones, 89% of them seen only once. The germline V gene has CDR1 SGHRS and CDR2 YFSETQ. The CDR3 consists of 14 residues. Germline trimming cut 4 bases from V and 8 bases from J; bases unmatched to any gene: 5. This material consisted of CD4+ or CD8+ T cells sorted from blood, taken in a trial of the OX40 agonist ivuxolimab. The sequence derives from an adult with an advanced solid tumor such as melanoma, head and neck, liver or kidney cancer. The chain employs TRBV5-1 and TRBJ2-2, with TRBD1 identical over 10 bases. Here the CDR3 reads CASSRDRGSGELFF. CDR3 coding DNA: TGCGCCAGCAGCCGGGACAGGGGTTCAGGGGAGCTGTTTTTT.